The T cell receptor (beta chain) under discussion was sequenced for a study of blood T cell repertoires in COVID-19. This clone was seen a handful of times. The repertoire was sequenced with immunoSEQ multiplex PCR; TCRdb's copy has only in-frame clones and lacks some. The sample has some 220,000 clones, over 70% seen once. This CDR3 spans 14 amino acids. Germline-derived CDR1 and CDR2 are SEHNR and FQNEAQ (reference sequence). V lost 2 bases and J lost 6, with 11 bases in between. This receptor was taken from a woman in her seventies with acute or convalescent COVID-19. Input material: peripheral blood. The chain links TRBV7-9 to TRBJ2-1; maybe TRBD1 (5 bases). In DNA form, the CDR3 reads TGTGCCAGCAGCTTATTATGGGGCGTCAATGAGCAGTTCTTC. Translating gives CASSLLWGVNEQFF.